One sample yielded the 2 T cell receptor beta chains listed below, sequenced in a study of shared clonotypes between healthy human individuals. Assay used: immunoSEQ multiplex PCR; TCRdb lists only in-frame clones, some missing. Of about 490,000 clones in the sample, 75% to 85% were seen once. Specimen: PBMCs. All receptors derive from a woman aged 40 to 50 in good health. Some clones in this sample may be carry-over from other donors' samples.

The V call is TRBV6-4, the J call TRBJ2-1; no firm D call. The CDR3 runs 16 residues. CDR1 is MRHNA and CDR2 is SNTAGT in the germline V gene. Trimming removed 0 bases from V and 5 bases from J, with 14 bases in between. This CDR3 is CASSDSSGGGHNEQFF. CDR3 nucleotides: TGTGCCAGCAGTGACTCGTCCGGTGGCGGCCACAATGAGCAGTTCTTC.

The gene calls are TRBV27 and TRBJ1-2, with TRBD1 matching 7 bases. Germline trimming cut 5 bases from V and 2 bases from J; bases unmatched to any gene: 5. Germline V gives CDR1 MNHEY, CDR2 SMNVEV (reference sequence). CDR3 length equals 14 residues. CDR3 DNA: TGTGCCAGCAGTCCCGACAGGGACAACTATGGCTACACCTTC. Protein product: CASSPDRDNYGYTF.